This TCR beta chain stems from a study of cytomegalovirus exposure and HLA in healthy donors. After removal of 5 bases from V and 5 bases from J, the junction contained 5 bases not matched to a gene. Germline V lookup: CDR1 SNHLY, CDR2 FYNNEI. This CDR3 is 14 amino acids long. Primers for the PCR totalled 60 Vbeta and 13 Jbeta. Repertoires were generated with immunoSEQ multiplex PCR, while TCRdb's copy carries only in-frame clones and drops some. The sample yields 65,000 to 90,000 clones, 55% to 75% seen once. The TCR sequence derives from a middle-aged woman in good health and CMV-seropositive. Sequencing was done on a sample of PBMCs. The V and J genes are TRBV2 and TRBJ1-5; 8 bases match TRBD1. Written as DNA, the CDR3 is TGTGCCAGCAGTTTTGGACAGGGTTATCAGCCCCAGCATTTT. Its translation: CASSFGQGYQPQHF.